This is a list of T cell receptor beta chains from one sample in a study of vaccination and CD4 T cells after COVID-19. TCRdb itself ran the PCR reads through MiXCR, one entry per CDR3 protein. The profile covers some 16,000 distinct CDR3 sequences, with 45% to 50% appearing a single time and about an eighth taken by the ten largest. These receptors have no known antigen. The sample was CD4+ T cells from blood, cultured in vitro. Source of these receptors: a human donor who had recovered from COVID-19. Both conserved end residues are part of each CDR3. Fields, in order: V gene, CDR3 length, D gene, clone size, J gene, CDR3 DNA, CDR3 protein. The D gene is left open where the match is weak. Not all rows give a size; the values are once, few, many and, for expanded clones, a class.

TRBV19	14	NA	once	TRBJ1-1	TGTGCCAGTAGTTCTACAGGGTTAAACACTGAAGCTTTCTTT	CASSSTGLNTEAFF
TRBV6-1	13	NA	few	TRBJ1-1	TGTGCCAGCAGTCCTAATCGGAACACTGAAGCTTTCTTT	CASSPNRNTEAFF
TRBV6-1	17	TRBD2	NA	TRBJ2-1	TGTGCCAGCAGACGCATGACTAGCGGAAATAAATACAATGAGCAGTTCTTC	CASRRMTSGNKYNEQFF
TRBV24-1	15	NA	few	TRBJ2-3	TGTGCCACCAGTGACCCCAGGGATCGGCCAGATACGCAGTATTTT	CATSDPRDRPDTQYF
TRBV20-1	14	TRBD1	few	TRBJ1-1	TGCAGTGCTAGAGGGGGGACAGATAACACTGAAGCTTTCTTT	CSARGGTDNTEAFF
TRBV29-1	12	NA	NA	TRBJ1-2	TGCAGCGTTGTTGTAGGGGACTATGGCTACACCTTC	CSVVVGDYGYTF
TRBV5-1	13	TRBD1	NA	TRBJ2-2	TGCGCCAGCAGACAGACAGGGTCCGGGGAGCTGTTTTTT	CASRQTGSGELFF
TRBV20-1	14	NA	NA	TRBJ1-5	TGCAGTGCTAGTCAGTACCATAGCAATCAGCCCCAGCATTTT	CSASQYHSNQPQHF
TRBV10-3	15	TRBD1	few	TRBJ1-1	TGTGCCATCAGTGAGTCTGGGACAGGGGGGACTGAAGCTTTCTTT	CAISESGTGGTEAFF
TRBV20-1	15	NA	NA	TRBJ1-2	TGCAGTGCTAGAGACGCAGGGAGGATGGCGAATGGCTACACCTTC	CSARDAGRMANGYTF
TRBV19	15	TRBD2	NA	TRBJ2-2	TGTGCCAGTAGTATAGTCCGGGGGGTCACCGGGGAGCTGTTTTTT	CASSIVRGVTGELFF
TRBV10-3	11	NA	few	TRBJ2-3	TGTGCCATCAGTTCGACAGATACGCAGTATTTT	CAISSTDTQYF
TRBV6-5	14	NA	few	TRBJ2-3	TGTGCCAGCAGTTACAAGACTAGCACAGATACGCAGTATTTT	CASSYKTSTDTQYF
TRBV5-1	13	NA	NA	TRBJ1-2	TGCGCCAGCAGCTTTGGGGGCGCGGATGGCTACACCTTC	CASSFGGADGYTF
TRBV20-1	14	NA	few	TRBJ2-3	TGCAGTGCCCCCGTGGGGGGTTCGGCAGATACGCAGTATTTT	CSAPVGGSADTQYF